These 10 T cell receptor beta chains came from one sample sequenced in a study of shared clonotypes between healthy human individuals. The table came from immunoSEQ multiplex PCR; TCRdb's copy has only in-frame clones and leaves some out. Of about 2.4 million clones in the sample, roughly 92% were seen once. The specimen was naive CD4+ T cells sorted from blood. Subset given: CD45RA+ positively selected. The receptors derive from a man between 18 and 29 years old in good health.

V is TRBV6-6 and J is TRBJ1-1; D not resolved. V was shortened by 6 bases and J by 1 base, with 12 bases between the two germline ends. Germline-derived CDR1 and CDR2 are MNHNY and SVGAGI (reference sequence). The CDR3 spans 14 residues. The DNA for the CDR3 is TGTGCCAGCAGCTCACCCGACAAGAACACTGAAGCTTTCTTT. It yields the protein CASSSPDKNTEAFF.

The V gene is TRBV19, the J gene TRBJ1-5, with a possible D match to TRBD1 (6 bases). The CDR3 has 16 residues. Germline V CDR1 and CDR2: LNHDA, SQIVND (reference sequence). The germline V and J ends were trimmed by 4 bases and 1 base, with 14 bases remaining between them. The CDR3: CASSRAGQLSNQPQHF. The DNA for the CDR3 is TGTGCCAGTAGTAGGGCCGGACAGTTAAGCAATCAGCCCCAGCATTTT.

The V gene is TRBV10-1, the J gene TRBJ2-3; possibly TRBD1 or TRBD2 for D (5 bases each). In germline, CDR1 is WNHNN, CDR2 SYGVQD (reference sequence). The CDR3 runs to 15 residues. Between the trimmed V and J ends, which lost 5 bases and 0 bases, there was a span of 12 bases. The DNA for the CDR3 is TGCGCCAGCAGTCGGGACGGTAGTAGCACAGATACGCAGTATTTT. This sequence encodes CASSRDGSSTDTQYF.

This clone appeared once. The chain carries TRBV29-1 and TRBJ2-7, with 7 bases matching TRBD2. Germline values: CDR1 SQVTM, CDR2 ANQGSEA. With 5 bases clipped from V and 6 bases from J, the junction kept 1 base outside the gene matches. The CDR3 is made up of 10 amino acids. CDR3 in DNA: TGCAGCGTTTGGGGGGGCGAGCAGTACTTC. Its translation: CSVWGGEQYF.

In its sample, this clone was seen once. The chain carries TRBV5-4 and TRBJ2-3; maybe TRBD1 (6 bases). Trimming took 4 bases from V and 3 from J, leaving 12 bases between them. CDR1 SGHNT and CDR2 YYREEE come from the germline V gene (reference sequence). The CDR3 consists of 14 residues. The CDR3 sequence: CASSIPTGTDTQYF. CDR3 nucleotide sequence: TGTGCCAGCAGCATCCCCACAGGGACAGATACGCAGTATTTT. Full variable domain (rest looked up from reference TRBV5-4 and TRBJ2-3): ETGVTQSPTHLIKTRGQQVTLRCSSQSGHNTVSWYQQALGQGPQFIFQYYREEENGRGNFPPRFSGLQFPNYSSELNVNALELDDSALYLCASSIPTGTDTQYFGPGTRLTVL.

This clone showed up just once. V and J are TRBV6-5 and TRBJ2-2; 8 nucleotides match TRBD1. V was pared by 8 bases and J by 6 bases, with 8 bases of the junction left unmatched. Per germline, CDR1 MNHEY and CDR2 SVGAGI. This CDR3 region has 14 residues. CDR3 sequence: CASHEQGGAGELFF. The CDR3 DNA reads TGTGCCAGCCACGAACAGGGGGGCGCCGGGGAGCTGTTTTTT.

A remark on this clone: This sample also contains other DNA sequences that code for the same CDR3. The chain is built from TRBV9 and TRBJ1-6; 7 bases are a match to TRBD1. V was clipped by 1 base and J by 8 bases; unmatched bases: 6. This CDR3 contains 15 residues. Germline V lookup: CDR1 SGDLS, CDR2 YYNGEE. CDR3 nucleotides: TGTGCCAGCAGCGTAACTGGGCAGGGGGATTCACCCCTCCACTTT. Protein product: CASSVTGQGDSPLHF.

This rearrangement joins TRBV10-3 to TRBJ2-7, with D perhaps matching TRBD2 (6 bases). From germline, CDR1 is ENHRY and CDR2 SYGVKD. CDR3 length: 13 residues. The germline V and J ends were trimmed by 6 bases and 2 bases, with 11 bases remaining between them. CDR3 sequence: CAIRQEGAYEQYF. In DNA, the CDR3 is TGTGCCATCAGGCAGGAGGGAGCCTACGAGCAGTACTTC.

This clone was detected a few times. The rearrangement links TRBV2 to TRBJ2-3; no clear D. The CDR3 spans 12 residues. The V end lost 8 bases, the J end lost 4 bases, and 10 bases lay between the germline ends. The germline V gene encodes CDR1 SNHLY and CDR2 FYNNEI. This CDR3 is CASGTPADTQYF. The CDR3 nucleotides are TGTGCCAGCGGAACGCCAGCAGATACGCAGTATTTT. Supplemented by reference TRBV2 and TRBJ2-3, the full variable domain reads EPEVTQTPSHQVTQMGQEVILRCVPISNHLYFYWYRQILGQKVEFLVSFYNNEISEKSEIFDDQFSVERPDGSNFTLKIRSTKLEDSAMYFCASGTPADTQYFGPGTRLTVL.

The chain carries TRBV28 and TRBJ1-2; the match to TRBD1 covers 8 bases. V lost 4 bases, J lost 5 bases, and 12 bases stayed unmatched. The CDR3 runs 16 residues. Germline V gives CDR1 MDHEN, CDR2 SYDVKM. The CDR3 sequence is CASSSPPRQGSYGYTF. CDR3 coding DNA: TGTGCCAGCAGTTCCCCCCCCCGACAGGGGAGTTATGGCTACACCTTC.